A selection of T cell receptor beta chains follows, all from one sample in a study of T cell responses to AZD1222 COVID-19 vaccine. This table comes from immunoSEQ multiplex PCR, and its TCRdb copy is limited to in-frame clones, with some not included. Of around 140,000 clones in the sample, more than 85% were seen once. The sample was peripheral blood, taken on day 0 of AZD1222 vaccination. Every receptor here comes from an adult in good health. CDR3s include the opening cysteine and the closing phenylalanine or tryptophan. Fields, in order: clone size, V gene, D gene, J gene, CDR3 protein, CDR3 DNA. D genes are given only for firm matches. Size values are once, few and many counts, or a class for expanded clones, and some rows have none.

>NA|TRBV19|NA|TRBJ1-1
CASSILGGLDTEAFF
TGTGCCAGTAGTATTCTGGGAGGGTTGGACACTGAAGCTTTCTTT
>NA|TRBV10-3|NA|TRBJ1-1
CAITAKMNTEAFF
TGTGCCATCACCGCAAAGATGAACACTGAAGCTTTCTTT
>NA|TRBV2|NA|TRBJ1-1
CAPPQTGTKGEMNTEAFF
TGTGCTCCTCCCCAAACCGGGACGAAGGGAGAAATGAACACTGAAGCTTTCTTT
>once|TRBV10-2|TRBD2|TRBJ2-1
CASKRGTSGYNEQFF
TGCGCCTCTAAACGCGGGACTAGCGGGTACAATGAGCAGTTCTTC
>NA|TRBV4-3|TRBD2|TRBJ2-7
CASSQVTSGAPHEQYF
TGCGCCAGCAGCCAAGTCACTAGCGGGGCTCCCCACGAGCAGTACTTC
>NA|TRBV30|NA|TRBJ1-2
CAWSGPGFLGGYTF
TGTGCCTGGAGTGGCCCCGGTTTTTTGGGTGGCTACACCTTC
>once|TRBV6-5|TRBD2|TRBJ2-5
CASSYDGGGLQETQYF
TGTGCCAGCAGTTACGACGGCGGGGGACTCCAAGAGACCCAGTACTTC
>NA|TRBV19|TRBD1|TRBJ1-5
CASSGTGNQPQHF
TGTGCCAGTAGTGGGACAGGCAATCAGCCCCAGCATTTT
>NA|TRBV28|NA|TRBJ1-2
CAVKTETGPRYGYTF
TGTGCCGTCAAAACTGAGACAGGACCTCGGTATGGCTACACCTTC
>NA|TRBV7-8|TRBD1|TRBJ1-2
CASSLGQGTFNYGYTF
TGTGCCAGCAGCTTAGGACAGGGTACGTTCAACTATGGCTACACCTTC
>few|TRBV7-8|TRBD1|TRBJ1-2
CASSSGQGVYGYTF
TGTGCCAGCAGCTCGGGACAGGGGGTCTATGGCTACACCTTC
>NA|TRBV27|NA|TRBJ2-7
CASSLSGAEQYF
TGTGCCAGCAGTTTGAGTGGGGCCGAGCAGTACTTC
>NA|TRBV28|TRBD1|TRBJ2-3
CASSPGQGKADTQYF
TGTGCCAGCAGCCCGGGACAGGGCAAAGCAGATACGCAGTATTTT
>NA|TRBV5-6|NA|TRBJ1-3
CASSLVPGSGNTIYF
TGTGCCAGCAGCTTGGTGCCAGGCTCTGGAAACACCATATATTTT
>NA|TRBV30|NA|TRBJ2-1
CAWSHLLGSSSYNEQFF
TGTGCCTGGAGTCATCTGCTGGGGTCAAGCTCCTACAATGAGCAGTTCTTC
>NA|TRBV28|NA|TRBJ1-1
CASSLTSGNTEAFF
TGTGCCAGCAGTTTAACGTCTGGGAACACTGAAGCTTTCTTT
>NA|TRBV5-1|NA|TRBJ2-2
CASSKIFDTGELFF
TGCGCCAGCAGCAAAATATTTGACACCGGGGAGCTGTTTTTT
>NA|TRBV19|TRBD2|TRBJ2-3
CASSLAGAWTDTQYF
TGTGCCAGTTCACTAGCGGGAGCTTGGACAGATACGCAGTATTTT
>NA|TRBV19|TRBD1|TRBJ2-7
CASSARDRDYEQYF
TGTGCCAGTAGCGCCCGGGACAGAGACTACGAGCAGTACTTC
>NA|TRBV5-1|TRBD1|TRBJ1-6
CASSPDRGISPLHF
TGCGCCAGCAGCCCCGACAGGGGGATCTCACCCCTCCACTTT
>NA|TRBV3-1/TRBV3-2|NA|TRBJ1-1
CATKPGRDTEAFF
TGTGCCACCAAACCGGGTAGAGACACTGAAGCTTTCTTT
>NA|TRBV7-3|TRBD2|TRBJ2-1
CASSRLADNEQFF
TGTGCCAGCAGCAGACTAGCGGACAATGAGCAGTTCTTC
>NA|TRBV5-1|NA|TRBJ2-7
CASSLGAFGSYEQYF
TGCGCCAGCTCCCTCGGGGCCTTTGGCTCCTACGAGCAGTACTTC
>NA|TRBV5-1|TRBD1|TRBJ2-5
CASEPGQGHQETQYF
TGCGCCAGCGAACCGGGACAGGGACACCAAGAGACCCAGTACTTC
>NA|TRBV30|NA|TRBJ1-5
CAWSIDSSQPQHF
TGTGCCTGGAGTATAGACAGTAGTCAGCCCCAGCATTTT
>NA|TRBV30|TRBD2|TRBJ2-7
CAWSAPGLAGSKSYEQYF
TGTGCCTGGAGTGCTCCGGGACTAGCGGGATCCAAATCTTACGAGCAGTACTTC
>once|TRBV27|NA|TRBJ2-2
CASSSLPTTGELFF
TGTGCCAGCAGTTCCTTACCTACGACCGGGGAGCTGTTTTTT
>NA|TRBV21-1|NA|TRBJ1-1
CASTPGANTEAFF
TGTGCCAGCACGCCGGGAGCGAACACTGAAGCTTTCTTT
>NA|TRBV5-8|TRBD1|TRBJ2-5
CASSPGTGAAETQYF
TGTGCCAGCAGCCCGGGGACAGGGGCCGCAGAGACCCAGTACTTC
>NA|TRBV18|NA|TRBJ1-5
CASSPSSPNQPQHF
TGTGCCAGCTCACCATCTAGCCCAAATCAGCCCCAGCATTTT
>NA|TRBV12-3/TRBV12-4|NA|TRBJ1-6
CASSLGTNSPLHF
TGTGCCAGCAGTCTAGGGACAAATTCACCCCTCCACTTT
>NA|TRBV7-9|NA|TRBJ2-7
CASSLPSIASSYEQYF
TGTGCCAGCAGCCTGCCCTCGATTGCGAGCTCCTACGAGCAGTACTTC
>NA|TRBV2|NA|TRBJ2-1
CASSSGSGGLVDPYNEQFF
TGTGCCAGCAGTAGTGGAAGTGGGGGGCTGGTGGATCCCTACAATGAGCAGTTCTTC
>NA|TRBV2|NA|TRBJ1-4
CANSQLGTNEKLFF
TGTGCTAATTCCCAGCTCGGAACTAATGAAAAACTGTTTTTT
>NA|TRBV10-3|TRBD1|TRBJ2-7
CAISDPDRVVYEQYF
TGTGCCATCAGTGATCCGGACAGGGTAGTTTACGAGCAGTACTTC
>NA|TRBV4-2|NA|TRBJ2-7
CASSQGQGTYEQYF
TGTGCCAGCAGCCAAGGGCAGGGCACCTACGAGCAGTACTTC
>NA|TRBV10-3|TRBD1|TRBJ2-3
CAISEDRGTDTQYF
TGTGCCATCAGTGAGGACAGGGGCACAGATACGCAGTATTTT
>NA|TRBV7-8|NA|TRBJ2-1
CASSLESAREQFF
TGTGCCAGCAGCTTAGAATCGGCCAGGGAGCAGTTCTTC
>NA|TRBV6-1|NA|TRBJ1-2
CASSEWTDTYGYTF
TGTGCCAGCAGTGAATGGACAGACACGTATGGCTACACCTTC
>NA|TRBV10-2|NA|TRBJ1-4
CASGRGDTNEKLFF
TGCGCCAGCGGCCGGGGCGACACTAATGAAAAACTGTTTTTT
>NA|TRBV30|NA|TRBJ1-1
CAWTRAGAVVGKAFF
TGTGCGTGGACCCGGGCGGGGGCGGTAGTGGGAAAAGCTTTCTTT
>NA|TRBV6-5|NA|TRBJ2-7
CASSYTGTSYEQYF
TGTGCCAGCAGTTACACGGGGACCTCCTACGAGCAGTACTTC
>NA|TRBV6-2/TRBV6-3|TRBD2|TRBJ2-1
CASSYGRSGRNEQFF
TGTGCCAGCAGTTACGGGCGTAGCGGGAGAAATGAGCAGTTCTTC
>once|TRBV7-3|NA|TRBJ2-3
CASKAANRDTQYF
TGTGCCAGCAAGGCGGCAAATAGGGATACGCAGTATTTT
>NA|TRBV28|TRBD1|TRBJ1-6
CASSLTRDSSYNSPLHF
TGTGCCAGCAGTTTAACCCGGGACAGCTCCTATAATTCACCCCTCCACTTT
>NA|TRBV2|TRBD1|TRBJ2-2
CASSEGTGAGELFF
TGTGCCAGCAGTGAAGGGACAGGGGCCGGGGAGCTGTTTTTT
>NA|TRBV9|NA|TRBJ2-1
CASSVGRAPSYNEQFF
TGTGCCAGCAGCGTAGGTCGGGCTCCTTCCTACAATGAGCAGTTCTTC
>NA|TRBV5-4|TRBD1|TRBJ1-2
CASSLRDRQNYGYTF
TGTGCCAGCAGCTTAAGGGACAGGCAAAACTATGGCTACACCTTC
>NA|TRBV19|NA|TRBJ1-1
CASSIGRSTEAFF
TGTGCCAGTAGTATCGGCAGATCGACTGAAGCTTTCTTT
>NA|TRBV6-5|NA|TRBJ2-5
CASRKVQGAQETQYF
TGTGCCAGCCGAAAAGTACAGGGTGCGCAAGAGACCCAGTACTTC
>NA|TRBV18|TRBD1|TRBJ1-1
CASAIQGTEAFF
TGTGCCAGCGCTATACAGGGGACTGAAGCTTTCTTT
>NA|TRBV19|NA|TRBJ1-5
CASSIEGQPQHF
TGTGCCAGTAGTATAGAAGGTCAGCCCCAGCATTTT
>NA|TRBV5-1|TRBD2|TRBJ2-1
CASTQGIAGGPGEQFF
TGCGCCAGCACCCAAGGGATAGCGGGAGGGCCTGGTGAGCAGTTCTTC
>NA|TRBV28|NA|TRBJ1-5
CASHRVRQPQHF
TGTGCCAGCCACAGGGTCCGTCAGCCCCAGCATTTT